Listed here are 23 T cell receptor beta chains from one sample, sequenced in a study of T cell responses to AZD1222 COVID-19 vaccine. The method was immunoSEQ multiplex PCR; TCRdb's version includes in-frame clones alone and lacks a portion of them. The sample lists about 50,000 clones; 75% to 90% were seen once. The source material was peripheral blood, sampled on day 0 of AZD1222 vaccination. Receptors originate from an adult in good health.

With respect to this clone: An end of the junction differs from the germline gene, which may be a read error. This rearrangement joins TRBV7-2 to TRBJ2-5; tentatively, D is TRBD2 (6 bases). Germline CDR1 SGHTA, CDR2 FQGNSA. CDR3 length: 15 residues. As DNA, the CDR3 is TGTGCCAGCAGCATAGCGGTAGGAGATCAAGAGACCCAGTACTTC. Translation: CASSIAVGDQETQYF.

The CDR3 spells CASSLSPDSGYTF. The CDR3 DNA is TGTGCCAGCAGTTTATCTCCCGATTCGGGCTACACCTTC. The chain combines TRBV27 with TRBJ1-2; D gene unclear. V was pared by 0 bases and J by 8 bases, with 10 bases between. Germline CDR1 and CDR2: MNHEY and SMNVEV (reference sequence). The CDR3 sequence is 13 residues long.

The rearrangement uses TRBV30 and TRBJ1-2; D is undetermined. Germline lookup yields CDR1 GTSNPN and CDR2 SVGIG (reference sequence). This CDR3 is built from 14 residues. Deletions cut 1 base from V and 5 bases from J, with 14 bases between. The DNA for the CDR3 is TGTGCCTGGAGTGCCGGGAGAGGGTTGTATGGCTACACCTTC. Amino acids: CAWSAGRGLYGYTF.

This clone has a single count. V usage is TRBV30 and J usage is TRBJ1-4; D might be TRBD1 (6 bases). Trimming took off 5 bases at V and 8 bases at J, with 15 bases between the two ends. This CDR3 region has 13 residues. Germline-derived CDR1 and CDR2 are GTSNPN and SVGIG (reference sequence). CDR3 residues: CAWAEDRREKLFF. DNA of the CDR3: TGTGCCTGGGCCGAAGACAGGAGGGAAAAACTGTTTTTT.

The V gene is TRBV5-6, the J gene TRBJ2-2, with D perhaps TRBD1 (5 bases). In germline, CDR1 is SGHDT, CDR2 YYEEEE. CDR3 length: 14 amino acids. V gave up 4 bases and J gave up 1 base, with 8 bases separating them. CDR3 sequence reads: CASSRQMNTGELFF. CDR3 bases: TGTGCCAGCAGCAGACAGATGAACACCGGGGAGCTGTTTTTT.

The rearrangement uses TRBV19 and TRBJ2-5, with D tentatively TRBD2 (6 bases). Germline V gene sequence: CDR1 LNHDA, CDR2 SQIVND (reference sequence). Trimming took off 10 bases at V and 2 bases at J, with 17 bases between the two ends. The CDR3 consists of 14 residues. In nucleotides, the CDR3 is TGTGCCACCCATGGAGGGAGAGGGCAAGAGACCCAGTACTTC. Translated, it gives CATHGGRGQETQYF.

J is TRBJ2-7 and V is TRBV5-1; 8 bases are a match to TRBD2. With 7 bases clipped from V and 4 bases from J, the junction kept 4 bases outside the gene matches. Germline assignment: CDR1 SGHRS and CDR2 YFSETQ. CDR3 length: 12 residues. CDR3 sequence reads: CASSREGYEQYF. The CDR3 DNA follows: TGCGCCAGCTCACGGGAGGGTTACGAGCAGTACTTC.

V is TRBV4-2 and J is TRBJ2-7; 9 bases align to TRBD2. V trimming: 6 bases; J trimming: 1 base; junction bases outside the gene matches: 7. The CDR3 runs to 15 residues. The germline gives CDR1 LGHNA, CDR2 YNFKEQ. CDR3 DNA: TGTGCCAGCAGTAGTGTAGCGGGAGTTTCCTACGAGCAGTACTTC. This codes for CASSSVAGVSYEQYF.

The rearrangement uses TRBV6-5 and TRBJ2-3, with TRBD2 identical over 11 bases. CDR1 and CDR2 from the germline V gene are MNHEY and SVGAGI. This CDR3 contains 15 residues. With 7 bases clipped from V and 4 bases from J, the junction kept 7 bases outside the gene matches. CDR3 amino acids: CASKVSGRAADTQYF. DNA of the CDR3: TGTGCCAGCAAAGTTAGCGGGAGGGCCGCAGATACGCAGTATTTT.

The chain combines TRBV9 with TRBJ1-1, with D perhaps matching TRBD1 (6 bases). The CDR3 covers 15 residues. With 4 bases removed from V and 5 bases from J, the gap between germline ends came to 18 bases. CDR1 and CDR2 (germline): SGDLS, YYNGEE. Here the CDR3 reads CASSLSRGAQTEAFF. DNA of the CDR3: TGTGCCAGCAGCTTGAGCAGGGGAGCGCAGACTGAAGCTTTCTTT.

The chain is built from TRBV12-3 or TRBV12-4 and TRBJ2-7, with D possibly matching TRBD2 (6 bases). V shed 2 bases and J shed 2 bases, with 7 bases lying between them. This CDR3 spans 13 amino acids. The CDR3 nucleotides read TGTGCCAGCAGTTTACGCGGGGCCTACGAGCAGTACTTC. This gives the protein CASSLRGAYEQYF.

The rearrangement links TRBV12-3 or TRBV12-4 to TRBJ2-1; 10 nucleotides line up with TRBD2. V dropped 4 bases and J dropped 15; count of bases not matched to a gene: 6. The CDR3 spans 12 residues. The CDR3 nucleotides are TGTGCCAGCAGTTCCAGCGGGAGGGATGCGTTCTTC. Its translation: CASSSSGRDAFF.

The chain combines TRBV3-1 (or the pseudogene TRBV3-2) with TRBJ1-2; a possible D gene is TRBD1 (6 bases). The CDR3 runs 15 residues. V lost 2 bases and J lost 10, with 20 bases in between. CDR1 and CDR2 (germline): LGHDT, YNNKEL (reference sequence). The CDR3, as DNA: TGTGCCAGCAGCCAAAACGACAGGCCTGGAGGGCTCTACACCTTC. Its protein is CASSQNDRPGGLYTF.

In nucleotides, the CDR3 is TGTGCCAGCAGTGAGAATGAGTCGCGCGGCTACACCTTC. This codes for CASSENESRGYTF. The gene calls are TRBV2 and TRBJ1-2; D uncertain. Trimming took off 3 bases at V and 8 bases at J, with 13 bases between the two ends. CDR3 length: 13 residues. CDR1 is SNHLY and CDR2 is FYNNEI in the germline V gene.

CDR3 in amino acids: CASSLEGQTAFF. The CDR3 DNA reads as TGTGCCAGCAGCTTAGAAGGGCAAACGGCTTTCTTT. V and J are TRBV11-2 and TRBJ1-1; D is unresolved. V lost 0 bases and J 11 bases, leaving 10 bases between the germline ends. CDR3 size: 12 residues. Germline V gene lookup returns CDR1 SGHAT and CDR2 FQNNGV.

The V and J genes are TRBV5-1 and TRBJ2-2; D ambiguous. This CDR3 has 15 residues. V shed 2 bases and J shed 0 bases, with 8 bases lying between them. Per the germline V gene, CDR1 is SGHRS and CDR2 is YFSETQ. The CDR3, as DNA: TGCGCCAGCAGCTTAGGGCACGCGAACACCGGGGAGCTGTTTTTT. It encodes CASSLGHANTGELFF.

This sequence joins TRBV9 and TRBJ2-1; 10 nucleotides agree with TRBD2. Trimming removed 4 bases from V and 3 bases from J; junction bases left unmatched: 4. CDR1 is SGDLS, CDR2 YYNGEE, per germline. The CDR3 is 15 residues long. For the CDR3, the DNA is TGTGCCAGCAGCCGGACTAGCGGCAACTACAATGAGCAGTTCTTC. Residues: CASSRTSGNYNEQFF.

The rearrangement joins TRBV11-2 to TRBJ1-1, with D unclear. Germline-derived CDR1 and CDR2 are SGHAT and FQNNGV. The CDR3 is 13 residues long. With 0 bases removed from V and 1 base from J, the gap between germline ends came to 3 bases. The CDR3 region is CASSLEQNTEAFF. The DNA of the CDR3 is TGTGCCAGCAGCTTAGAGCAGAACACTGAAGCTTTCTTT.

This clone was seen a few times. The gene calls are TRBV28 and TRBJ2-7; 8 bases fit TRBD1. Germline assignment: CDR1 MDHEN and CDR2 SYDVKM. Trimming took 4 bases from V and 1 from J; bases not matched to a gene: 6. CDR3 length: 15 amino acids. CDR3 sequence: CASSSAGTGSYEQYF. CDR3 sequence (DNA): TGTGCCAGCAGTTCAGCCGGGACAGGTTCCTACGAGCAGTACTTC.

V is TRBV7-2 and J is TRBJ2-3; TRBD1 matches at 8 bases. The V gene end was trimmed by 5 bases and the J gene end by 3 bases; junction bases not matched to a gene: 7. CDR3 size: 15 residues. CDR1 and CDR2 from the germline V gene are SGHTA and FQGNSA. In nucleotides, the CDR3 is TGTGCCAGCAGCCGGGACAGGAAGAATACAGATACGCAGTATTTT. As protein: CASSRDRKNTDTQYF.

This chain joins TRBV5-6 and TRBJ1-5; D unresolved. Germline V gene sequence: CDR1 SGHDT, CDR2 YYEEEE. V shed 5 bases and J shed 5 bases, with 14 bases lying between them. The CDR3 has 14 residues. CDR3: CASSISGIHQPQHF. The CDR3 region has the DNA TGTGCCAGCAGTATCTCGGGGATCCATCAGCCCCAGCATTTT.

The V call is TRBV7-9, the J call TRBJ2-7; 8 bases agree with TRBD1. J gave up 0 bases and V 4 bases, and 5 bases lay outside the gene matches. The V gene's germline CDR1 is SEHNR and CDR2 FQNEAQ (reference sequence). The length of the CDR3 is 15 residues. The CDR3 nucleotides are TGTGCCAGCAGCTCGGACAGGGTAAGCTCCTACGAGCAGTACTTC. It codes for CASSSDRVSSYEQYF. The full variable domain, with the rest looked up from reference TRBV7-9 and TRBJ2-7, is DTGVSQNPRHKITKRGQNVTFRCDPISEHNRLYWYRQTLGQGPEFLTYFQNEAQLEKSRLLSDRFSAERPKGSFSTLEIQRTEQGDSAMYLCASSSDRVSSYEQYFGPGTRLTVT.

The chain joins TRBV6-2 or TRBV6-3 to TRBJ2-7; 10 bases agree with TRBD1. Looked up from germline, CDR1 is MNHEY and CDR2 is SVGEGT. The CDR3 is 19 residues long. Unmatched junction bases numbered 21, after V lost 6 bases and J lost 4 bases. The DNA for the CDR3 is TGTGCCAGCAGCAGCCTCGCCGGGACAGGGGCTGGGGCCCCATACGAGCAGTACTTC. Translating it yields CASSSLAGTGAGAPYEQYF.